Listed below are T cell receptor beta chains from one sample, sequenced in a study of cytomegalovirus exposure and HLA in healthy donors. Some clones are missing from TCRdb's copy, which holds only in-frame ones; the method was immunoSEQ multiplex PCR. The data hold roughly 71,000 clones, with 50% to 80% observed a single time. What was sequenced was PBMCs. The receptors come from a man aged 35-49 years in good health and CMV-seropositive. The CDR3 runs from the conserved cysteine through the conserved F or W. The D gene is left open where the match is weak.

v_gene	len	j_gene	d_gene	CDR3aa	CDR3nt
TRBV5-1	14	TRBJ1-3	-	CASSPEGSAGTIYF	TGCGCCAGCAGCCCGGAGGGGTCCGCGGGCACCATATATTTT
TRBV30	14	TRBJ2-3	-	CAWSVLGHTDTQYF	TGTGCCTGGAGTGTACTAGGGCACACAGATACGCAGTATTTT
TRBV5-4	15	TRBJ2-1	TRBD1	CASSWTGGASNEQFF	TGTGCCAGCAGTTGGACAGGGGGCGCAAGTAATGAGCAGTTCTTC
TRBV28	16	TRBJ1-2	-	CASSPASLAFDYGYTF	TGTGCCAGCAGCCCGGCTTCATTAGCCTTCGACTATGGCTACACCTTC
TRBV7-3	15	TRBJ1-1	-	CASSLMHRLNTEAFF	TGTGCCAGCAGCTTAATGCACAGGTTAAACACTGAAGCTTTCTTT
TRBV9	14	TRBJ2-5	-	CASSALGGQETQYF	TGTGCCAGCAGCGCCCTCGGGGGCCAAGAGACCCAGTACTTC
TRBV7-6	14	TRBJ2-7	-	CASSSRAREGATYF	TGTGCCAGCAGCAGTCGTGCCCGGGAGGGGGCTACGTACTTC
TRBV6-1	13	TRBJ1-4	TRBD1	CASSRTGDEKLFF	TGTGCCAGCAGTAGGACAGGGGATGAAAAACTGTTTTTT
TRBV2	17	TRBJ1-1	-	CASSRRGHTGPNTEAFF	TGTGCCAGCAGTCGCAGGGGACACACAGGTCCAAACACTGAAGCTTTCTTT
TRBV2	15	TRBJ2-5	-	CASSELGRSAETQYF	TGTGCCAGCAGTGAACTTGGGAGGAGCGCCGAGACCCAGTACTTC
TRBV28	14	TRBJ1-1	-	CASSFSGLITEAFF	TGTGCCAGCAGTTTCTCGGGATTAATCACTGAAGCTTTCTTT